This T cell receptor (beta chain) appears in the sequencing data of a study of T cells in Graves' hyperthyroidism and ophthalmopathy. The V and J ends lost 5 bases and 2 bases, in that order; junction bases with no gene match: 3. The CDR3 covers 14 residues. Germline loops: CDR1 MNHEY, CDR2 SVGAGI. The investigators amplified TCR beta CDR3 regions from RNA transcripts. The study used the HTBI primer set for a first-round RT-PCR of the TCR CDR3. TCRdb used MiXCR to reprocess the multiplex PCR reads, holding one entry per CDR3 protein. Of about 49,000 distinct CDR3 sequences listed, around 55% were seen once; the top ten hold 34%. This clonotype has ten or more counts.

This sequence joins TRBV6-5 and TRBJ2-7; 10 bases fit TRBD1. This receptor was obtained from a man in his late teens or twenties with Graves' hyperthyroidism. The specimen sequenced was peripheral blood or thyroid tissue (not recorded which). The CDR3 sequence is CASSAGTGAYEQYF. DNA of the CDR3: TGTGCCAGCAGTGCCGGGACAGGGGCCTACGAGCAGTACTTC.